This T cell receptor beta chain was identified during a study of control samples from healthy donors and cancer patients. With 2 bases removed from V and 2 bases from J, the gap between germline ends came to 14 bases. CDR3 length: 16 residues. CDR1 and CDR2 (germline): SNHLY, FYNNEI. Method: immunoSEQ multiplex PCR; TCRdb's copy keeps in-frame clones and lacks some. The sample has under 150,000 clones, approximately 90% seen once. The sequence was collected from a man aged 35 to 55 in good health. The source material was blood. The genes are TRBV2 and TRBJ2-3, with a tentative D call TRBD2 (7 bases). CDR3: CASSERAGADTDTQYF. The CDR3, as DNA: TGTGCCAGCAGTGAACGGGCGGGGGCCGACACAGATACGCAGTATTTT.